This section outlines one TCR beta chain sequence together with its context. Its binding antigen is unknown. There are no base qualities to consult, and no much larger clone falls within one base. Deletion took 5 bases off V and 6 bases off J, with a span of 17 bases between the germline ends. CDR1 and CDR2 were assigned from the germline V gene as SGHVS and FNYEAQ. The CDR3 goes from the cysteine to the phenylalanine over 15 residues. Just the 45-base CDR3 DNA is kept, in frame starting at base 1. The sample is drawn from a study of T cells after yellow fever vaccination (dated by TCRdb to about 2019). Concerning the study at large: The SMART-Seq v4 Ultra Low Input RNA kit was used to prepare libraries from fractions with low cell numbers. To follow T-cell clones before and after primary and booster YFV17D yellow fever vaccination, bulk TCR alpha and beta repertoires were sequenced over time. Blood was drawn at multiple timepoints before and after primary and secondary immunization, with bulk PBMC replicates and cell subsets isolated. The cohort comprised two healthy male donors, one aged 18 to 29 and one aged 30 to 40 years.

Overall results and qualifications from the work: Compared with the primary T-cell response, the secondary T-cell response was weaker but faster, peaking on day 5 rather than day 15. Most clones expanded after primary vaccination (around 97% of CD4 and roughly 90% of CD8) were re-detected after the booster, suggesting that broad memory maintenance occurred. FACS-sorted repertoires could contain abundant contaminating clonotypes from the bulk population, so computational filtering was required. A small fraction of clonotypes appeared in both the CD4 and CD8 compartments, likely as a result of convergent recombination. Because only a couple of donors were included in the study, the extent to which the findings can be generalized is limited.

TCR cDNA was made using 5'RACE template switching, a step that added a universal primer site and unique molecular identifiers. cDNA synthesis was primed from both the TCR alpha and TCR beta constant segments. Two PCR steps were used to amplify libraries, with sample barcodes and sequencing adapters being added in the second step. Sequencing of the libraries was done on either Illumina HiSeq 2500 (2x100 bp) or NovaSeq (2x150 bp). In the source study's methods: Demultiplexing of reads and collapsing into UMI consensus sequences were performed with MIGEC, and V(D)J alignment was carried out with MiXCR. Vaccine-responding clonotypes were defined with edgeR using replicate PBMC samples, requiring FDR below 0.01 and a log2 fold change above 5 up to day 15. Each bulk clonotype received a CD4 or CD8 identity based on whether the sequenced CD4 or CD8 repertoire contained that clonotype at higher abundance. The public reads were run again by TCRdb, first through fastp at Q25 and then through MiXCR, and only productive beta chains were kept. Rows matching on CDR3 protein sequence are summarized as one entry with the most common DNA and genes. TCRdb's processing, not the authors' own work, is the source of the V and J calls. The sample contains 450,000 to 550,000 distinct CDR3 sequences, just over 20% of them found a single time. In total, the top ten clones hold roughly 16% of the sample.

This specimen's treatment or condition label, interpreted: live attenuated yellow fever vaccine strain. At every blood-draw timepoint, two biological replicates of bulk PBMCs were collected. PBMCs were isolated from peripheral blood using a standard Ficoll-Paque protocol. TriZol was used to extract RNA from bulk PBMCs, from CD4 and CD8 fractions, and from dextramer-positive and dextramer-negative fractions. The sequence was obtained from a man in his late teens or twenties who received the YFV17D yellow fever vaccine. Recombination joined TRBV7-6 with TRBJ1-5; the D gene is perhaps TRBD1, on 6 matching bases. The input for sequencing was PBMCs, taken 21 days after the first yellow fever vaccination. This receptor carries the CDR3 CASSPQAGAGQPQHF. The bases are TGTGCCAGCAGCCCTCAGGCGGGGGCCGGTCAGCCCCAGCATTTT.